These 10 T cell receptor beta chains were all obtained from the same sample, sequenced in a study of blood T cell repertoires in COVID-19. Sequencing was performed with immunoSEQ multiplex PCR; in TCRdb, only in-frame clones are kept and a portion is missing. The data show about 120,000 clones, with 85% seen just once and 25% to 30% held by the top ten. Sequencing used peripheral blood. The receptors here all came from a woman of 80 years or more with acute or convalescent COVID-19.

This clone was seen only a few times. The chain combines TRBV11-1 with TRBJ2-2, with TRBD2 matching over 7 bases. Germline lookup yields CDR1 SGHAT and CDR2 FQDESV (reference sequence). The V segment lost 5 bases and the J segment 3 bases; nucleotides outside the gene matches: 9. This CDR3 spans 16 amino acids. The CDR3 sequence is CASSAGDGTHTGELFF. Written as DNA, the CDR3 is TGTGCCAGCAGCGCGGGAGACGGAACCCACACCGGGGAGCTGTTTTTT.

This chain uses TRBV7-3 with TRBJ2-1, with 7 bases matching TRBD1. The V segment lost 4 bases and the J segment 7 bases; nucleotides outside the gene matches: 4. The CDR3 contains 13 residues. Germline CDR1 reads SGHTA; CDR2 reads FQGTGA. The CDR3 nucleotides are TGTGCCAGCAGCTCGGACAGGAGAAATGAGCAGTTCTTC. Translating it yields CASSSDRRNEQFF.

V and J are TRBV2 and TRBJ1-2; D may be TRBD1 (6 bases). Trimming left V 6 bases short and J 5 bases short, with 16 bases between. Germline assignment: CDR1 SNHLY and CDR2 FYNNEI. The CDR3 is 14 residues long. The CDR3 nucleotides read TGTGCCAGCAGACAGGGTAGCCAGGCTTATGGCTACACCTTC. Amino acids: CASRQGSQAYGYTF.

The V gene is TRBV5-1, the J gene TRBJ2-1; 11 bases match TRBD2. Losses at the gene ends were 0 bases for V and 5 bases for J; bases not matched to a gene: 7. The germline CDR1 and CDR2 sequences are SGHRS and YFSETQ. The length of the CDR3 is 17 residues. The CDR3 DNA reads TGCGCCAGCAGCTTGGTCGTCCTAGCGGGGGGCCACAATGAGCAGTTCTTC. Protein: CASSLVVLAGGHNEQFF.

The chain recombines TRBV18 with TRBJ1-5; D gene ambiguous. Germline values: CDR1 KGHSH, CDR2 LQKENI. The CDR3 contains 13 residues. V lost 5 bases and J lost 3, with 8 bases in between. The CDR3: CASSSGYNQPQHF. The CDR3 nucleotides are TGTGCCAGCTCATCGGGGTACAATCAGCCCCAGCATTTT.

The chain couples TRBV28 to TRBJ1-1, with D tentatively TRBD1 (6 bases). Between the trimmed V and J ends, which lost 7 bases and 2 bases, there was a span of 8 bases. The CDR3 is made up of 12 amino acids. The V gene's germline CDR1 is MDHEN and CDR2 SYDVKM. The CDR3 region has the DNA TGTGCCAGCAAGGACAGCAACACTGAAGCTTTCTTT. The encoded protein is CASKDSNTEAFF.

The chain is built from TRBV9 and TRBJ2-2; TRBD2 is a possible D gene (7 bases). This CDR3 spans 15 amino acids. The germline V gene encodes CDR1 SGDLS and CDR2 YYNGEE. The V gene lost 1 base and the J gene lost 5 bases, with 12 bases spanning the gap. In DNA, the CDR3 is TGTGCCAGCAGCGTATTGGGGGGGCAAACCGGGGAGCTGTTTTTT. It is translated as CASSVLGGQTGELFF.

V and J are TRBV28 and TRBJ2-1; 8 nucleotides agree with TRBD1. CDR1 MDHEN and CDR2 SYDVKM come from the germline V gene. The CDR3 length is 15 residues. Trimming at V came to 5 bases and at J to 9 bases, leaving 12 bases not matched to a gene. The CDR3 here is CASSGWRQGRGEQFF. For the CDR3, the DNA is TGTGCCAGCAGTGGGTGGCGACAGGGGCGCGGTGAGCAGTTCTTC. Looking up the rest from reference TRBV28 and TRBJ2-1 gives the full variable domain: DVKVTQSSRYLVKRTGEKVFLECVQDMDHENMFWYRQDPGLGLRLIYFSYDVKMKEKGDIPEGYSVSREKKERFSLILESASTNQTSMYLCASSGWRQGRGEQFFGPGTRLTVL.

This chain joins TRBV4-1 and TRBJ2-7; 10 bases are shared with TRBD1. V lost 4 bases to trimming and J lost 5 bases; unmatched junction nucleotides: 14. From germline, CDR1 is MGHRA and CDR2 YSYEKL. This CDR3 comprises 17 residues. The CDR3 sequence is CASSPRGVRDRGHEQYF. CDR3 nucleotide sequence: TGCGCCAGCAGCCCCAGAGGGGTCCGGGACAGGGGCCACGAGCAGTACTTC.

V is TRBV7-9 and J is TRBJ1-2; 9 positions agree with TRBD1. J lost 8 bases, V lost 4 bases, and 8 bases had no gene match. This CDR3 has 14 residues. The germline gives CDR1 SEHNR, CDR2 FQNEAQ (reference sequence). CDR3 sequence reads: CASSSPQGARGYTF. CDR3 DNA: TGTGCCAGCAGCTCGCCACAGGGGGCGCGGGGCTACACCTTC.